This T cell receptor (beta chain) was obtained from a study of blood T cell repertoires in COVID-19. For the study at large: Researchers got acute and convalescent COVID-19 samples from the United States, Italy and Spain.

Profiled with immunoSEQ multiplex PCR; TCRdb holds only in-frame clones, not every one. The table lists around 380,000 clones, about 89% of them singletons, with 1.3% in the top ten. This CDR3 comprises 15 residues. Trimming shortened V by 5 bases and J by 5 bases, and 19 bases separated the two germline ends. Germline loops: CDR1 MNHEY, CDR2 SMNVEV (reference sequence). V usage is TRBV27 and J usage is TRBJ2-7; D is perhaps TRBD2 (6 bases). The clonotype comes from a man younger than 45 who had recovered from COVID-19. The sequenced material came from PBMCs or T cells enriched from blood (not recorded which). The CDR3 DNA reads as TGTGCCAGCAGTCCAGTCTCCGATCCTAGCGACGAGCAGTACTTC. Translated, it gives CASSPVSDPSDEQYF.